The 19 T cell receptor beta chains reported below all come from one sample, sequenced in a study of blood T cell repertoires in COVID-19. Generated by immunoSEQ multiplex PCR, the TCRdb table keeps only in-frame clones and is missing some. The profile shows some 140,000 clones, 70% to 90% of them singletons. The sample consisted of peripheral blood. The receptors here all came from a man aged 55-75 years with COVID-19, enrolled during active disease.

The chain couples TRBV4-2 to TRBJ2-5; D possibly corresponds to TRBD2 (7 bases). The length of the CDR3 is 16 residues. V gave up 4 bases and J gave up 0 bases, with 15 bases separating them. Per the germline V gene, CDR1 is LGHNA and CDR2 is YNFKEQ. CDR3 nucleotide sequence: TGTGCCAGCAGCCCCGAGGGGGGGGGAAACCAAGAGACCCAGTACTTC. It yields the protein CASSPEGGGNQETQYF.

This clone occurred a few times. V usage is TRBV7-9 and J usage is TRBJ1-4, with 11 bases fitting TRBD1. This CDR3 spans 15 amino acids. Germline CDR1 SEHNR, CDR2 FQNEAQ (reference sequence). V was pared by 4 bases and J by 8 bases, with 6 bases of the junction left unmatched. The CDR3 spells CASSSTGTGGEKLFF. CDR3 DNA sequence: TGTGCCAGCAGCTCAACCGGGACAGGGGGAGAAAAACTGTTTTTT.

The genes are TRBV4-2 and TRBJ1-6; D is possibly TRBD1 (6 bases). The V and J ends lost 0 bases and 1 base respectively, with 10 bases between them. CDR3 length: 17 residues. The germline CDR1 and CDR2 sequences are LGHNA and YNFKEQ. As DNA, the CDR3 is TGTGCCAGCAGCCAAGATGGCAGGGGTTCCTATAATTCACCCCTCCACTTT. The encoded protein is CASSQDGRGSYNSPLHF.

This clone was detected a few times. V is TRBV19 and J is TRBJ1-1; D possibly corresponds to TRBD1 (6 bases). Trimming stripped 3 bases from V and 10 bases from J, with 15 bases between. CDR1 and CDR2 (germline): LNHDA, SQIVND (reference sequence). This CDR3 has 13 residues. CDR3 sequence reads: CASSIPQGRGAFF. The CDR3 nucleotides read TGTGCCAGTAGTATCCCCCAGGGGAGGGGAGCTTTCTTT.

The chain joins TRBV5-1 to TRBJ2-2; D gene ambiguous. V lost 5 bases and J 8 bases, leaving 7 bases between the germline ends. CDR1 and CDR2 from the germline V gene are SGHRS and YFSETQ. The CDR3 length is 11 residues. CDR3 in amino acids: CASSTQGELFF. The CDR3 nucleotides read TGCGCCAGCAGTACCCAGGGGGAGCTGTTTTTT.

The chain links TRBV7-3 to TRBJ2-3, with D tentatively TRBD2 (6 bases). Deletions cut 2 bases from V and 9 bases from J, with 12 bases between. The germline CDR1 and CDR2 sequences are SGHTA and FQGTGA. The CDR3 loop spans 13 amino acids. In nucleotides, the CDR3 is TGTGCCAGCAGCTTAGGGGACTCTCAGACGCAGTATTTT. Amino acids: CASSLGDSQTQYF.

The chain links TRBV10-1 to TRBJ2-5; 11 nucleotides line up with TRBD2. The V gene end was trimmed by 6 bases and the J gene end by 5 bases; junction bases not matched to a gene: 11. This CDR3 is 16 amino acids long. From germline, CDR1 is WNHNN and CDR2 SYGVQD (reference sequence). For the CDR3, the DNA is TGCGCCAGCAGCCGAGGCGGTAGCGGGAGGGGTGAGACCCAGTACTTC. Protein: CASSRGGSGRGETQYF.

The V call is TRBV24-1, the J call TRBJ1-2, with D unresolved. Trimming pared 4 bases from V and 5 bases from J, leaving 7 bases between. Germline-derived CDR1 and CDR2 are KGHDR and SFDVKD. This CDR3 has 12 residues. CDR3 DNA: TGTGCCACCAGTGACGGAGTTTATGGCTACACCTTC. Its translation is CATSDGVYGYTF.

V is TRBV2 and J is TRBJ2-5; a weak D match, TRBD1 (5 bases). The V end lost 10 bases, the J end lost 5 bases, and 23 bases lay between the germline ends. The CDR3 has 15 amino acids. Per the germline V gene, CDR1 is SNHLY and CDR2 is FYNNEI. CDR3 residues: CATQGFGQRAETQYF. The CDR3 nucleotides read TGTGCCACCCAGGGTTTTGGACAACGGGCGGAGACCCAGTACTTC. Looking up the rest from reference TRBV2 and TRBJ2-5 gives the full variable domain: EPEVTQTPSHQVTQMGQEVILRCVPISNHLYFYWYRQILGQKVEFLVSFYNNEISEKSEIFDDQFSVERPDGSNFTLKIRSTKLEDSAMYFCATQGFGQRAETQYFGPGTRLLVL.

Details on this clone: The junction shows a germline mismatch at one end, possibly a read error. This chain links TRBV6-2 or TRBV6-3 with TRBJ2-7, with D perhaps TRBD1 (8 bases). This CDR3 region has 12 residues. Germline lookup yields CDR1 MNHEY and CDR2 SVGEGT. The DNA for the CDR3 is TGTGCCAGCAGTTACGGGGGGGACAGGAAGGCCTTC. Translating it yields CASSYGGDRKAF.

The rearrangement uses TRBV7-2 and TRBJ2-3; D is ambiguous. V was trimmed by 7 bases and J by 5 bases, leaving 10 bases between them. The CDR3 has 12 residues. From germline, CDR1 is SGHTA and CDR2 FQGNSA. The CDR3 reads CASTLYRDTQYF. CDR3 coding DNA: TGTGCCAGCACCCTGTACAGAGATACGCAGTATTTT.

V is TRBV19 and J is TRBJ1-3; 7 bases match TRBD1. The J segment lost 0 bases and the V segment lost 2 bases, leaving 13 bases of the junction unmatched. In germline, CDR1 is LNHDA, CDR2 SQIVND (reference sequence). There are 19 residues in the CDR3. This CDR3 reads CASSIIFLGTAASGNTIYF. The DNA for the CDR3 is TGTGCCAGTAGTATAATTTTTCTCGGGACAGCGGCCTCTGGAAACACCATATATTTT.

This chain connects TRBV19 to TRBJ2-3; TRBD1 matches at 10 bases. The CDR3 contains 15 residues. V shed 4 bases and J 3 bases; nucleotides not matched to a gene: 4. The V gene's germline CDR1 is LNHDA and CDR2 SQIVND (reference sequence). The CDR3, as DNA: TGTGCCAGTAGTACATGGACAGGGGGGACAGATACGCAGTATTTT. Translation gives CASSTWTGGTDTQYF.

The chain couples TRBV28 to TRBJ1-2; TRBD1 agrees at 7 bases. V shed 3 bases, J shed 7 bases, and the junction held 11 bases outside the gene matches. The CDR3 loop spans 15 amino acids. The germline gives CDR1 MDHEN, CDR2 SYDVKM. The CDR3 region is CASSFNLGRGAGYTF. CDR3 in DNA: TGTGCCAGCAGTTTTAACTTGGGCAGGGGGGCTGGCTACACCTTC.

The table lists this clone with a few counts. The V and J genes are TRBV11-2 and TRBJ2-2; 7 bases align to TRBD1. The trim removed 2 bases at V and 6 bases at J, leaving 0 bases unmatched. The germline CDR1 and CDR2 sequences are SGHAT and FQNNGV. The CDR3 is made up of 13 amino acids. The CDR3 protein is CASSLQGAGELFF. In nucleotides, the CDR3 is TGTGCCAGCAGCTTACAGGGGGCCGGGGAGCTGTTTTTT.

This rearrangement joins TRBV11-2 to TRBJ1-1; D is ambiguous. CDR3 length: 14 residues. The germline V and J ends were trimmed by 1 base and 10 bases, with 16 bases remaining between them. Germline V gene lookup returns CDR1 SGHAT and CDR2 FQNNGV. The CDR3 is CASSLGAHESGAFF. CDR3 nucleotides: TGTGCCAGCAGCTTAGGAGCCCACGAGAGCGGAGCTTTCTTT.

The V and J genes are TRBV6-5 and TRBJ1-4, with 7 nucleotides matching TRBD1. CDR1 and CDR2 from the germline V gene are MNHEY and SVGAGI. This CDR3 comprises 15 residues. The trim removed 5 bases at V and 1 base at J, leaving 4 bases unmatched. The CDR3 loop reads CASSRAGGTNEKLFF. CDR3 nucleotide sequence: TGTGCCAGCAGTAGAGCAGGGGGAACTAATGAAAAACTGTTTTTT.

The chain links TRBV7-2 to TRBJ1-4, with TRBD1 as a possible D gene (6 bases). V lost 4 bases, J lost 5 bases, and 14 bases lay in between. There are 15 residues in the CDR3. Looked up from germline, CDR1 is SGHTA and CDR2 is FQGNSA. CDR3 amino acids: CASSSRGRLNEKLFF. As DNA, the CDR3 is TGTGCCAGCAGCTCCAGGGGACGGCTAAATGAAAAACTGTTTTTT.

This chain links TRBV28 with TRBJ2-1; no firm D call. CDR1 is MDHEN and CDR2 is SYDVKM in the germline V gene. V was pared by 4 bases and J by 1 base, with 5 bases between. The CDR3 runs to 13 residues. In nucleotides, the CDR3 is TGTGCCAGCAGTTATCCTTCCTACAATGAGCAGTTCTTC. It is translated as CASSYPSYNEQFF.